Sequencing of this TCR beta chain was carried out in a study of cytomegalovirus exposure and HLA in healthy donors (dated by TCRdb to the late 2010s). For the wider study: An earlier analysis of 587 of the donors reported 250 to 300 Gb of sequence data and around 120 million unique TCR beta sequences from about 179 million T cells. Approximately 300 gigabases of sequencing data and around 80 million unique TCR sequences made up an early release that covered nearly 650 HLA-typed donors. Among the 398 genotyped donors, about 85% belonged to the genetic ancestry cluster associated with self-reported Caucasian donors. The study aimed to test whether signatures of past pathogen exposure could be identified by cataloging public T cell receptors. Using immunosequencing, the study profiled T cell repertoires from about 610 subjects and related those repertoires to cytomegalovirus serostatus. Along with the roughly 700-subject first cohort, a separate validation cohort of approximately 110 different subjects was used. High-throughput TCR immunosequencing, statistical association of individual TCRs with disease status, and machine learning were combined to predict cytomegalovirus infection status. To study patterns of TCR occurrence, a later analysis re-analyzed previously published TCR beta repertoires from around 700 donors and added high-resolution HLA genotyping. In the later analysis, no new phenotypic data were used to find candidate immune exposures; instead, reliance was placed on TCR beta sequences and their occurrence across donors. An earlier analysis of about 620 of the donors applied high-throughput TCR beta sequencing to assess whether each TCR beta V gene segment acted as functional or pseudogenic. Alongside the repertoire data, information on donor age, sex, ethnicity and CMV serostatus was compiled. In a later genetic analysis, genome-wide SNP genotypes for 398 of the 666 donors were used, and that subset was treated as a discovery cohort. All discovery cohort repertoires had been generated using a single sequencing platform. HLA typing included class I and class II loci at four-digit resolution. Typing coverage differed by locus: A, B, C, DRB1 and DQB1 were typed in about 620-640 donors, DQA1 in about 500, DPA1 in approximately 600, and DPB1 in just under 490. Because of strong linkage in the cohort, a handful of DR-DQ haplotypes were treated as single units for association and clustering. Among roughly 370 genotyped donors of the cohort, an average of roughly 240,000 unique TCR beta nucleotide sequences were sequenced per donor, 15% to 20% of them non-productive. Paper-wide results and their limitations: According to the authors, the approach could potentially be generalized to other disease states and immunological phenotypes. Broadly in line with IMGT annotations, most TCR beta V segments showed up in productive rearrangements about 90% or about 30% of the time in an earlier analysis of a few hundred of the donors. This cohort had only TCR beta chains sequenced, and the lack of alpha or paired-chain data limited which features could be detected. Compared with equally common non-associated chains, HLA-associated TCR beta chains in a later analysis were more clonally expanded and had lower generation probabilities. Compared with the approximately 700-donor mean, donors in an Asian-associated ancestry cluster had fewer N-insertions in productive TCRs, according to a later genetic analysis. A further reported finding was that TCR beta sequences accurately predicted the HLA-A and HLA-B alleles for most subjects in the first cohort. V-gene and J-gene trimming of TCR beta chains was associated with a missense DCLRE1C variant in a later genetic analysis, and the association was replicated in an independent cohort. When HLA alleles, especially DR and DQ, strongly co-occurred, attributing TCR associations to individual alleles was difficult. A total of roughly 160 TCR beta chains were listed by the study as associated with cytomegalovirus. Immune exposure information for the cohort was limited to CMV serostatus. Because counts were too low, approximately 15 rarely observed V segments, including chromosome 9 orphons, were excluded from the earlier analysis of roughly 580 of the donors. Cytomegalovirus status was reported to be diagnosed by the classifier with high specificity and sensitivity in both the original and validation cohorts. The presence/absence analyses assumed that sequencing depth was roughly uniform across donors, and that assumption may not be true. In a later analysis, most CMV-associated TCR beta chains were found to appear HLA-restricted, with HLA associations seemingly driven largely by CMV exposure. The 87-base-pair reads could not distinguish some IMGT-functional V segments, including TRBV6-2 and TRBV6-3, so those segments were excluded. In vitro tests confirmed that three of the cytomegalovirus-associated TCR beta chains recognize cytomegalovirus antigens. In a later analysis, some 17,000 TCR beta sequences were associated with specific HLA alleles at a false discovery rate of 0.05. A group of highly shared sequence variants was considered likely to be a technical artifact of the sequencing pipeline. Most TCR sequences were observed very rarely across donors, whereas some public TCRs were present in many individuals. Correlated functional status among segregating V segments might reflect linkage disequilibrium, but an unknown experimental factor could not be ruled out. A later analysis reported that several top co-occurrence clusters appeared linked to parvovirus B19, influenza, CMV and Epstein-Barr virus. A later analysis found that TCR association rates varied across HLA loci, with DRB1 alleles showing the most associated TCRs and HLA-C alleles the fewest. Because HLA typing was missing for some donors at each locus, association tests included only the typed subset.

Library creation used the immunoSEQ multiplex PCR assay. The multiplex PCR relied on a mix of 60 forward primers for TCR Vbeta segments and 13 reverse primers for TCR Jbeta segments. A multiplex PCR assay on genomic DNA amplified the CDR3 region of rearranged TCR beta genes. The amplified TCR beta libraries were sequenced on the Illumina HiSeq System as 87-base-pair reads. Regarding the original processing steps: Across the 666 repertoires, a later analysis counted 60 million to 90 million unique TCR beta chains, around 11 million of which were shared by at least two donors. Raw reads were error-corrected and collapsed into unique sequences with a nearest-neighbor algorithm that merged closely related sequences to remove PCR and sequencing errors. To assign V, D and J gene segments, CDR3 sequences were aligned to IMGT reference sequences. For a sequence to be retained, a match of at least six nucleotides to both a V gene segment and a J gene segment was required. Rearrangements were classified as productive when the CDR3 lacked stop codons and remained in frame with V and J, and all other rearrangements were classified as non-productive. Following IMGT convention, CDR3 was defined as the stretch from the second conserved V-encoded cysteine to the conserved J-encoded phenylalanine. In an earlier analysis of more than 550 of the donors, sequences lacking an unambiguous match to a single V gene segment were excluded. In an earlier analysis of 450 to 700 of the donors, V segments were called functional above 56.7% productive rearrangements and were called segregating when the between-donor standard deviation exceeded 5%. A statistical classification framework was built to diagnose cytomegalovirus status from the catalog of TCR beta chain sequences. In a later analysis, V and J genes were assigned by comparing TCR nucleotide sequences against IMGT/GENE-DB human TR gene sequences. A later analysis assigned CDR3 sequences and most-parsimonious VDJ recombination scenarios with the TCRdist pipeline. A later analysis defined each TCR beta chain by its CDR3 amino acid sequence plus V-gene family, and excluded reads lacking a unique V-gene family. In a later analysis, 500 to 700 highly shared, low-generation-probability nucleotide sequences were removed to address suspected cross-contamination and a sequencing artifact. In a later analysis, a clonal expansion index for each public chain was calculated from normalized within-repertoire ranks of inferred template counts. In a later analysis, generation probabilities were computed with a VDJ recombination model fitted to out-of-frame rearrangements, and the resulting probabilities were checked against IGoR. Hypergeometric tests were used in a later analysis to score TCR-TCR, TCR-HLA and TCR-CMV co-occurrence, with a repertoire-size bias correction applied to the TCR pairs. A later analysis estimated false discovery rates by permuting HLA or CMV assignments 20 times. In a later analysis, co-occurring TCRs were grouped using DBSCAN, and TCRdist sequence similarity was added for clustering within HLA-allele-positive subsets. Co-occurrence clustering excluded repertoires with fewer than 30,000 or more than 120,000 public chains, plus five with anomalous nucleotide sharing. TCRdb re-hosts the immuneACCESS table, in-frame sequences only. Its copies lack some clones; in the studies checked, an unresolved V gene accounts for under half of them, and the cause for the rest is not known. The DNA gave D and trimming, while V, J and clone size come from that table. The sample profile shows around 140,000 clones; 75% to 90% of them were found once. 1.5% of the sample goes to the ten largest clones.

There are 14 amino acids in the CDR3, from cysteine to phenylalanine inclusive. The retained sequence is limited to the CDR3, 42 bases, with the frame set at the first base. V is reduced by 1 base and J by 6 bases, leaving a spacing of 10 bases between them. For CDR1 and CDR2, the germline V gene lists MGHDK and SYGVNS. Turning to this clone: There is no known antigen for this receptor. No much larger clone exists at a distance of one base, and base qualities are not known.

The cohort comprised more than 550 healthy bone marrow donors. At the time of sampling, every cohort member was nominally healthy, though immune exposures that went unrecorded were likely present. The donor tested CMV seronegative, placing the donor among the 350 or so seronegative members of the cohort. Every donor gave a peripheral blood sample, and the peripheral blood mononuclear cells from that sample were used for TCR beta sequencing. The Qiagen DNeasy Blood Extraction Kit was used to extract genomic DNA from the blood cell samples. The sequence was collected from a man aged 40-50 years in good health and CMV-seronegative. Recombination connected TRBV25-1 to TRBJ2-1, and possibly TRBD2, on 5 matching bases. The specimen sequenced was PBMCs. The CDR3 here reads CASSESRSGNEQFF. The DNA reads TGTGCCAGCAGTGAATCCCGGAGCGGCAATGAGCAGTTCTTC.